This T cell receptor (beta chain) derives from a study of T cell changes during pregnancy in multiple sclerosis. CDR3 length: 15 residues. Germline CDR1 is LGHNA and CDR2 is YNFKEQ. With 0 bases clipped from V and 2 bases from J, the junction kept 0 bases outside the gene matches. Data came from immunoSEQ multiplex PCR; TCRdb stores just in-frame clones and leaves some out. The sample lists over 75,000 clones, 80% to 95% occurring once. J is TRBJ2-7 and V is TRBV4-2, with TRBD2 matching over 11 bases. The sample here was peripheral blood, taken in the first trimester of pregnancy. The source of this sequence is a female donor with multiple sclerosis, enrolled in a pregnancy study. DNA of the CDR3: TGTGCCAGCAGCCAAGATAGCGGGAGGGCCTACGAGCAGTACTTC. This gives the protein CASSQDSGRAYEQYF.